Shown below are 27 T cell receptor beta chains from a single sample sequenced in a study of blood T cell repertoires in COVID-19. Here immunoSEQ multiplex PCR was the method, and the copy in TCRdb shows in-frame clones only, minus some. Of about 250,000 clones detected, 70% to 85% appear once; the ten largest clones hold 0.85% to 0.9%. Sequenced: peripheral blood. The receptors were sampled from a human donor with COVID-19, enrolled during active disease. The donor label of this sample is uncertain.

The chain joins TRBV5-1 to TRBJ2-7, with TRBD2 identical over 11 bases. The junction had 7 bases not matched to a gene; V was cut back by 4 bases and J by 4 bases. CDR3 length: 15 amino acids. CDR1 is SGHRS and CDR2 is YFSETQ in the germline V gene. CDR3 bases: TGCGCCAGCAGCCCCACTAGCGGGAGTTTGTACGAGCAGTACTTC. Its protein product is CASSPTSGSLYEQYF.

The genes are TRBV6-5 and TRBJ2-1; 11 bases fit TRBD2. CDR3 length: 16 amino acids. In germline, CDR1 is MNHEY, CDR2 SVGAGI. The J segment lost 5 bases and the V segment lost 2 bases, leaving 5 bases of the junction unmatched. The CDR3 spells CASSYISGRGDNEQFF. CDR3 coding DNA: TGTGCCAGCAGTTACATTAGCGGGAGGGGGGACAATGAGCAGTTCTTC.

The chain uses TRBV2 and TRBJ1-5; 7 positions match TRBD1. V dropped 4 bases and J dropped 2; count of bases not matched to a gene: 5. The CDR3 consists of 15 residues. Germline values: CDR1 SNHLY, CDR2 FYNNEI. The CDR3 DNA reads TGTGCCAGCAGTGTTAGGGGGCAAGGCAATCAGCCCCAGCATTTT. As protein: CASSVRGQGNQPQHF. The full variable domain, with the rest looked up from reference TRBV2 and TRBJ1-5, is EPEVTQTPSHQVTQMGQEVILRCVPISNHLYFYWYRQILGQKVEFLVSFYNNEISEKSEIFDDQFSVERPDGSNFTLKIRSTKLEDSAMYFCASSVRGQGNQPQHFGDGTRLSIL.

The rearrangement links TRBV6-5 to TRBJ1-4; D gene ambiguous. Germline V CDR1 and CDR2: MNHEY, SVGAGI. This CDR3 region has 13 residues. Trimming stripped 2 bases from V and 5 bases from J, with 6 bases between. CDR3 loop: CASSYEGNEKLFF. DNA for the CDR3: TGTGCCAGCAGTTACGAGGGCAATGAAAAACTGTTTTTT.

A few counts support this clone. This chain links TRBV28 with TRBJ1-2, with 9 bases aligning to TRBD1. Germline values: CDR1 MDHEN, CDR2 SYDVKM. The CDR3 covers 13 residues. V lost 3 bases and J lost 5; bases outside the gene matches: 1. The CDR3 coding sequence is TGTGCCAGCAGTTTGGGACAGGGTTATGGCTACACCTTC. This encodes CASSLGQGYGYTF.

The CDR3 sequence: CASTFGTGQGDEKLFF. DNA of the CDR3: TGTGCCAGTACCTTCGGAACGGGACAGGGCGATGAAAAACTGTTTTTT. V gene TRBV19 combines with J gene TRBJ1-4; 9 nucleotides agree with TRBD1. This CDR3 spans 16 amino acids. The ends lost 7 bases at V and 6 bases at J; junction bases unmatched: 12. The germline V gene has CDR1 LNHDA and CDR2 SQIVND (reference sequence).

The J gene is TRBJ2-2, the V gene TRBV28; D unresolved. The CDR3 is 17 residues long. Trimming cost V 3 bases and J 0 bases, with 14 bases left between them. Germline CDR1 and CDR2: MDHEN and SYDVKM. This chain's CDR3 is CASSLLRRKTNTGELFF. The CDR3 coding sequence is TGTGCCAGCAGTTTGTTGAGGCGGAAGACGAACACCGGGGAGCTGTTTTTT.

The chain carries TRBV7-2 and TRBJ2-3, with TRBD2 identical over 9 bases. There are 16 residues in the CDR3. V shed 0 bases and J 4 bases; nucleotides not matched to a gene: 5. Germline V gene lookup returns CDR1 SGHTA and CDR2 FQGNSA. CDR3 loop: CASSLALAGASDTQYF. In DNA form, the CDR3 reads TGTGCCAGCAGCTTAGCCTTAGCGGGAGCATCAGATACGCAGTATTTT.

The chain recombines TRBV9 with TRBJ2-5, with D perhaps TRBD1 (7 bases). Germline V gene lookup returns CDR1 SGDLS and CDR2 YYNGEE. The CDR3 consists of 17 residues. Trimming took off 5 bases at V and 4 bases at J, with 24 bases between the two ends. This CDR3 reads CASRPHLEGARGETQYF. In DNA, the CDR3 is TGTGCCAGCAGGCCCCATTTGGAGGGGGCAAGAGGAGAGACCCAGTACTTC.

Concerning this clone itself: Other DNA sequences in this specimen translate into the identical CDR3. The rearrangement links TRBV27 to TRBJ2-6; possibly TRBD1 for D (6 bases). Trimming stripped 5 bases from V and 0 bases from J, with 8 bases between. The germline gives CDR1 MNHEY, CDR2 SMNVEV (reference sequence). There are 15 residues in the CDR3. CDR3 amino acids: CASSSRGSGANVLTF. CDR3 coding DNA: TGTGCCAGCAGTAGCAGGGGCTCTGGGGCCAACGTCCTGACTTTC.

The table lists this clone with a count of one. The V gene is TRBV6-5, the J gene TRBJ2-1, with D possibly matching TRBD1 (5 bases). This CDR3 has 13 amino acids. The germline gives CDR1 MNHEY, CDR2 SVGAGI. V lost 5 bases and J lost 5, with 10 bases in between. The CDR3 loop is CASSRTPDNEQFF. CDR3 bases: TGTGCCAGCAGTCGGACACCCGACAATGAGCAGTTCTTC.

V gene TRBV9 combines with J gene TRBJ2-1; D unresolved. CDR3 length: 15 amino acids. Germline lookup yields CDR1 SGDLS and CDR2 YYNGEE. The V end was cut by 3 bases, the J end by 0 bases, with 10 bases between. In nucleotides, the CDR3 is TGTGCCAGCAGCGCCCATTTTAGCTCCTACAATGAGCAGTTCTTC. It yields the protein CASSAHFSSYNEQFF.

This clone was counted between two and nine times. The chain employs TRBV6-5 and TRBJ2-1, with a tentative D call TRBD1 (5 bases). The CDR3 covers 14 residues. Germline V CDR1 and CDR2: MNHEY, SVGAGI. Trimming removed 2 bases from V and 0 bases from J, with 5 bases in between. In DNA, the CDR3 is TGTGCCAGCAGTTACGACAGCTCCTACAATGAGCAGTTCTTC. This gives the protein CASSYDSSYNEQFF.

This chain uses TRBV6-5 with TRBJ2-3; 8 bases align to TRBD2. Germline V gene lookup returns CDR1 MNHEY and CDR2 SVGAGI. The V and J ends lost 11 bases and 4 bases, in that order; junction bases with no gene match: 8. There are 13 residues in the CDR3. In DNA, the CDR3 is TGTGCCGGACGGGAAGCGGGGGCAGATACGCAGTATTTT. It codes for CAGREAGADTQYF.

The J gene is TRBJ1-2, the V gene TRBV28, with TRBD1 matching 10 bases. The J segment lost 4 bases and the V segment lost 6 bases, leaving 23 bases of the junction unmatched. This CDR3 has 20 amino acids. Germline-derived CDR1 and CDR2 are MDHEN and SYDVKM. CDR3 region: CASRNHRIGQGGSFSYGYTF. The CDR3 DNA follows: TGTGCCAGCAGAAACCATCGAATAGGACAGGGGGGCTCCTTTAGCTATGGCTACACCTTC.

The chain carries TRBV7-3 and TRBJ2-1, with TRBD1 identical over 7 bases. Germline V gives CDR1 SGHTA, CDR2 FQGTGA. CDR3 length: 15 residues. J was trimmed by 1 base and V by 2 bases; bases with no gene match: 2. For the CDR3, the DNA is TGTGCCAGCAGCTTAGCCAGGGGGTCCTACAATGAGCAGTTCTTC. This gives the protein CASSLARGSYNEQFF.

The chain combines TRBV9 with TRBJ1-5; D unresolved. Germline values: CDR1 SGDLS, CDR2 YYNGEE. There are 14 residues in the CDR3. V was shortened by 0 bases and J by 13 bases, with 17 bases between the two germline ends. The CDR3 coding sequence is TGTGCCAGCAGCGTAGGGTCAGGTACCCCCTTACAGCATTTT. Translation: CASSVGSGTPLQHF. The full variable domain, with the rest looked up from reference TRBV9 and TRBJ1-5, is DSGVTQTPKHLITATGQRVTLRCSPRSGDLSVYWYQQSLDQGLQFLIQYYNGEERAKGNILERFSAQQFPDLHSELNLSSLELGDSALYFCASSVGSGTPLQHFGDGTRLSIL.

J is TRBJ1-1 and V is TRBV6-5; D is unresolved. CDR3 length: 13 residues. Per germline, CDR1 MNHEY and CDR2 SVGAGI. This CDR3 reads CATIREGNTEAFF. The DNA for the CDR3 is TGTGCAACAATAAGGGAGGGGAACACTGAAGCTTTCTTT.

The chain employs TRBV11-2 and TRBJ1-2, with TRBD1 matching over 7 bases. Germline V lookup: CDR1 SGHAT, CDR2 FQNNGV. The CDR3 extends over 18 amino acids. V lost 4 bases, J lost 4 bases, and 18 bases stayed unmatched. The CDR3 reads CASSSDSPGQSVIYGYTF. In DNA form, the CDR3 reads TGTGCCAGCAGCTCGGATTCCCCGGGACAGTCCGTAATCTATGGCTACACCTTC.

The V call is TRBV2, the J call TRBJ2-3, with 9 bases identical to TRBD2. The CDR3 spans 15 residues. V trimming: 3 bases; J trimming: 8 bases; junction bases outside the gene matches: 9. The germline gives CDR1 SNHLY, CDR2 FYNNEI. The CDR3 DNA reads TGTGCCAGCAGTGACTTAGCGGGAGAGGTTGGTACGCAGTATTTT. It codes for CASSDLAGEVGTQYF.

The V and J genes are TRBV11-3 and TRBJ2-1; tentative D call: TRBD1 (6 bases). CDR3 size: 14 residues. V lost 6 bases, J lost 5 bases, and 14 bases lay in between. Germline CDR1 and CDR2: SGHNT and YENEEA. The CDR3: CASSFQGLNNEQFF. Written as DNA, the CDR3 is TGTGCCAGCAGTTTCCAGGGGCTTAACAATGAGCAGTTCTTC.

The chain joins TRBV6-4 to TRBJ2-1; D not certain. The CDR3 has 12 amino acids. V lost 4 bases, J lost 5 bases, and 6 bases lay in between. Germline CDR1 MRHNA, CDR2 SNTAGT. CDR3 sequence: CASSADNNEQFF. CDR3 sequence (DNA): TGTGCCAGCAGTGCCGACAACAATGAGCAGTTCTTC.

The chain carries TRBV28 and TRBJ2-7, with 8 nucleotides matching TRBD1. The CDR3 runs to 13 residues. The J segment lost 5 bases and the V segment lost 8 bases, leaving 8 bases of the junction unmatched. Germline assignment: CDR1 MDHEN and CDR2 SYDVKM. CDR3 protein: CASRQGLVHEQYF. CDR3 in DNA: TGTGCCAGCCGACAGGGGTTAGTGCACGAGCAGTACTTC.

The CDR3 reads CASSGGGVQETQYF. DNA for the CDR3: TGCGCCAGCAGCGGAGGCGGAGTCCAAGAGACCCAGTACTTC. V and J are TRBV5-1 and TRBJ2-5, with D perhaps matching TRBD2 (5 bases). The germline gives CDR1 SGHRS, CDR2 YFSETQ. CDR3 length: 14 amino acids. The germline V and J ends were trimmed by 4 bases and 1 base, with 11 bases remaining between them.

This clone was counted once. This sequence joins TRBV18 and TRBJ1-1; D not resolved. Trimming shortened V by 2 bases and J by 4 bases, and 14 bases separated the two germline ends. The CDR3 runs 15 residues. The germline CDR1 and CDR2 sequences are KGHSH and LQKENI. CDR3 sequence (DNA): TGTGCCAGCTCACCAGAAGACCCGAGGGCCACTGAAGCTTTCTTT. It yields the protein CASSPEDPRATEAFF.

V and J are TRBV7-3 and TRBJ2-6, with 7 bases aligning to TRBD2. Germline values: CDR1 SGHTA, CDR2 FQGTGA. The CDR3 is 18 residues long. V lost 2 bases and J lost 2; bases outside the gene matches: 9. Written as DNA, the CDR3 is TGTGCCAGCAGCTTATTGGGAGGGGAATACGCTGGGGCCAACGTCCTGACTTTC. Residues: CASSLLGGEYAGANVLTF.

The J gene is TRBJ2-5, the V gene TRBV7-2; 7 bases fit TRBD2. Germline CDR1 is SGHTA and CDR2 is FQGNSA. The CDR3 totals 13 residues. With 5 bases clipped from V and 5 bases from J, the junction kept 5 bases outside the gene matches. The CDR3 bases are TGTGCCAGCAGCCGACTAGCTGCGGAGACCCAGTACTTC. Protein product: CASSRLAAETQYF.